These 7 T cell receptor beta chains share one sample of origin, sequenced in a study of cytomegalovirus exposure and HLA in healthy donors. Generated by immunoSEQ multiplex PCR, the TCRdb table keeps only in-frame clones and is missing some. The sample shows roughly 48,000 clones, 88% of them seen only once. Input material: PBMCs. All receptors come from a woman younger than 45 in good health and CMV-seronegative.

This chain links TRBV4-2 with TRBJ2-5; 9 nucleotides align to TRBD1. CDR1 is LGHNA, CDR2 YNFKEQ, per germline. This CDR3 is 15 amino acids long. V lost 2 bases to trimming and J lost 2 bases; unmatched junction nucleotides: 3. The CDR3, as DNA: TGTGCCAGCAGCCAACCAGGACAGGGGCAAGAGACCCAGTACTTC. Translating it yields CASSQPGQGQETQYF.

This rearrangement joins TRBV7-9 to TRBJ1-1, with D perhaps matching TRBD1 (5 bases). This CDR3 region has 16 residues. V was pared by 5 bases and J by 0 bases, with 16 bases between. Germline CDR1 reads SEHNR; CDR2 reads FQNEAQ (reference sequence). CDR3 amino acids: CASSPDPSGVNTEAFF. The CDR3 nucleotides read TGTGCCAGCAGCCCCGATCCGTCGGGGGTGAACACTGAAGCTTTCTTT. The full variable domain, with the rest looked up from reference TRBV7-9 and TRBJ1-1, is DTGVSQNPRHKITKRGQNVTFRCDPISEHNRLYWYRQTLGQGPEFLTYFQNEAQLEKSRLLSDRFSAERPKGSFSTLEIQRTEQGDSAMYLCASSPDPSGVNTEAFFGQGTRLTVV.

The rearrangement uses TRBV5-1 and TRBJ1-2; 7 bases are shared with TRBD1. After removal of 4 bases from V and 4 bases from J, the junction contained 4 bases not matched to a gene. Germline loops: CDR1 SGHRS, CDR2 YFSETQ. The CDR3 is 13 amino acids. CDR3 coding DNA: TGCGCCAGCAGCGGGGGACAGTCCTATGGCTACACCTTC. Residues: CASSGGQSYGYTF.

In this sample, this clone turned up once. This sequence joins TRBV27 and TRBJ2-3; 7 bases fit TRBD1. The V and J ends lost 6 bases and 3 bases, in that order; junction bases with no gene match: 3. Germline loops: CDR1 MNHEY, CDR2 SMNVEV (reference sequence). This CDR3 comprises 13 residues. Here the CDR3 reads CASRTTGTDTQYF. DNA of the CDR3: TGTGCCAGCAGGACGACAGGGACAGATACGCAGTATTTT.

This chain joins TRBV11-2 and TRBJ2-5; tentative D call: TRBD2 (5 bases). The length of the CDR3 is 16 residues. From germline, CDR1 is SGHAT and CDR2 FQNNGV. The V and J ends lost 5 bases and 2 bases respectively, with 18 bases between them. The CDR3 region has the DNA TGTGCCAGCAGCCTCAATATTGGACTCGAACAAGAGACCCAGTACTTC. Translating gives CASSLNIGLEQETQYF.

In nucleotides, the CDR3 is TGTGCCAGCAGTATCCTGACGGGGAGCTCCTACAATGAGCAGTTCTTC. This codes for CASSILTGSSYNEQFF. The chain uses TRBV27 and TRBJ2-1; D perhaps matches TRBD2 (5 bases). There are 16 residues in the CDR3. Trimming left V 5 bases short and J 0 bases short, with 14 bases between. The germline V gene has CDR1 MNHEY and CDR2 SMNVEV (reference sequence).

This clone was detected once. This chain connects TRBV2 to TRBJ2-7, with 7 bases matching TRBD1. This CDR3 has 16 amino acids. V shed 3 bases and J 3 bases; nucleotides not matched to a gene: 11. The germline V gene encodes CDR1 SNHLY and CDR2 FYNNEI. CDR3 coding DNA: TGTGCCAGCAGTGAGGCCACCGGGACAGAAATCTACGAGCAGTACTTC. This translates into CASSEATGTEIYEQYF. The full variable domain, in which reference TRBV2 and TRBJ2-7 provide the parts outside the CDR3, is EPEVTQTPSHQVTQMGQEVILRCVPISNHLYFYWYRQILGQKVEFLVSFYNNEISEKSEIFDDQFSVERPDGSNFTLKIRSTKLEDSAMYFCASSEATGTEIYEQYFGPGTRLTVT.